This T cell receptor beta chain originates from a study of T-cell reconstitution after alpha-beta-depleted transplantation in children (TCRdb year 2016). Background for the entire study: The study quantitatively tracked T-cell immune reconstitution after TCRalphabeta/CD19-depleted allogeneic hematopoietic cell transplantation in children using TCR repertoire profiling.

As for this clonotype: Its antigen remains undetermined. No qualities accompany the bases; no much larger clone lies one base away.

To prepare the library, PCR was applied. TCRdb shows the sequencer as Illumina HiSeq 2500. Molecular barcoding was employed in the preparation of TCR libraries, with unique molecular identifiers being used to normalize TCRbeta repertoire quantification. In-frame beta chains were kept once TCRdb had trimmed the public reads at Q25 with fastp and called clones with MiXCR. Every distinct CDR3 protein forms one entry, paired with its most common genes and DNA. In this sample the table shows nearly 550,000 distinct CDR3 sequences, about 18% of which occur a single time. The ten most abundant clones make up roughly 3.3% of the sample. This TCR was recovered from a human donor who donated a stem cell graft to a child with acute lymphoblastic leukemia. The sample consisted of PBMCs from the stem cell graft donor, taken from the stem cell graft.

The CDR3 protein: CASSLVYAGSRIAGQPQHF. The DNA sequence follows: TGTGCCAGCAGCTTAGTGTATGCAGGGAGTCGAATAGCAGGTCAGCCCCAGCATTTT. The chain is made from TRBV7-8 and TRBJ1-5; 5 matching bases give a weak D call of TRBD1. CDR1 SGHVS and CDR2 FQNEAQ are derived from the germline V gene. V is pared back by 1 base and J by 6 bases, with 25 bases lying between the germline termini. The cysteine opens and the phenylalanine closes a CDR3 of 19 amino acids. The sequence is cut down to CDR3 DNA, 57 bases in frame from base 1. Beyond the CDR3, the reference TRBV7-8 and TRBJ1-5 genes provide the residues; the full variable domain reads: GAGVSQSPRYKVAKRGQDVALRCDPISGHVSLFWYQQALGQGPEFLTYFQNEAQLDKSGLPSDRFFAERPEGSVSTLKIQRTQQEDSAVYLCASSLVYAGSRIAGQPQHFGDGTRLSIL.